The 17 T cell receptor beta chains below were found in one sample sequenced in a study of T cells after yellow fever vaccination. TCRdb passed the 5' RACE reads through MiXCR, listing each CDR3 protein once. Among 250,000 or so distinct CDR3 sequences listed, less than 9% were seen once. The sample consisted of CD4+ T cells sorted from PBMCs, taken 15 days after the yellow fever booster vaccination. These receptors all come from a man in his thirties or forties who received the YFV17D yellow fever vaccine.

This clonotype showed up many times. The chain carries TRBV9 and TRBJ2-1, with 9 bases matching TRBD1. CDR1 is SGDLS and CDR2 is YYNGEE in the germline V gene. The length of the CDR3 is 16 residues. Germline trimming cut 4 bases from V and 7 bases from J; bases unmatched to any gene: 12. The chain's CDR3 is CASSLGGQGVYNEQFF. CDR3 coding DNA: TGTGCCAGCAGCCTGGGGGGACAGGGTGTTTATAATGAGCAGTTCTTC.

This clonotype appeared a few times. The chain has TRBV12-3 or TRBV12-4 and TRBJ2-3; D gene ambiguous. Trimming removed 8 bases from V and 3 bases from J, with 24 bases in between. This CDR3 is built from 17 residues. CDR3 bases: TGTGCCAGCGCTTTACAAGGGTCTGGGCGCAGAACAGATACGCAGTATTTT. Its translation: CASALQGSGRRTDTQYF.

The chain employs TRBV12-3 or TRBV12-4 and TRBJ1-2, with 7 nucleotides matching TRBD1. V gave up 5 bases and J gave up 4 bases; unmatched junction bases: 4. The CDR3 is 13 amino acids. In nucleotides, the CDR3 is TGTGCCAGCAGTCAATGGACAGGCTATGGCTACACCTTC. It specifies CASSQWTGYGYTF.

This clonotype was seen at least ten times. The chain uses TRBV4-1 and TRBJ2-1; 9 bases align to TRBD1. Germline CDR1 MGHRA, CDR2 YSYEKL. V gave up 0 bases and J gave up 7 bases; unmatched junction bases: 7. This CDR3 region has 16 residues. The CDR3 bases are TGCGCCAGCAGCCAAGATTCACAGGGGGCATGGAATGAGCAGTTCTTC. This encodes CASSQDSQGAWNEQFF.

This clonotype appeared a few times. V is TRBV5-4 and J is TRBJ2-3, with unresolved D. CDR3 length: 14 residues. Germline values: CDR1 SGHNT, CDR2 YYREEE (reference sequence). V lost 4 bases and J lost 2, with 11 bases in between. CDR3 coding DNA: TGTGCCAGCAGCGTGACGTGGAACACAGATACGCAGTATTTT. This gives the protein CASSVTWNTDTQYF. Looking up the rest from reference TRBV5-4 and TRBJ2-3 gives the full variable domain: ETGVTQSPTHLIKTRGQQVTLRCSSQSGHNTVSWYQQALGQGPQFIFQYYREEENGRGNFPPRFSGLQFPNYSSELNVNALELDDSALYLCASSVTWNTDTQYFGPGTRLTVL.

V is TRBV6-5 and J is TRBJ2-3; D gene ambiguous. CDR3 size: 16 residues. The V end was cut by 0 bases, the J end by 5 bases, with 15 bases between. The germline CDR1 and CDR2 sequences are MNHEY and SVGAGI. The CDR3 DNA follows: TGTGCCAGCAGTTACTCGGCTGGGTCTCAGAGAGATACGCAGTATTTT. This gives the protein CASSYSAGSQRDTQYF.

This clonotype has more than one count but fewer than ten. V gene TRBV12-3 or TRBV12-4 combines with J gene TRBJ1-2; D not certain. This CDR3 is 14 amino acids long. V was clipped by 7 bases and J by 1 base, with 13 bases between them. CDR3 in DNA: TGTGCCAGCACCGGTCCGGGCGATAACTATGGCTACACCTTC. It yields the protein CASTGPGDNYGYTF.

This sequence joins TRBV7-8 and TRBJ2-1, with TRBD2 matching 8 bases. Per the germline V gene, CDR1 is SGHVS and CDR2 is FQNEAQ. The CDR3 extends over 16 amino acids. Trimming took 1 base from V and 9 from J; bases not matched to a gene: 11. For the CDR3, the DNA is TGTGCCAGCAGCTTAGTTGGCGGGAGGATGTTGGGTGAGCAGTTCTTC. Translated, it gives CASSLVGGRMLGEQFF.

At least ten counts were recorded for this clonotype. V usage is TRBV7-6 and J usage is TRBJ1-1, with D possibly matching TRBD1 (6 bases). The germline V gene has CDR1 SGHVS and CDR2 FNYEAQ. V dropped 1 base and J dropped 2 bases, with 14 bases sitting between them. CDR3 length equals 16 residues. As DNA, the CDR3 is TGTGCCAGCAGCTTAGAGGTGGGGGCGCGAAACACTGAAGCTTTCTTT. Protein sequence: CASSLEVGARNTEAFF. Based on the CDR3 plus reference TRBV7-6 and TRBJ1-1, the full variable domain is GAGVSQSPRYKVTKRGQDVALRCDPISGHVSLYWYRQALGQGPEFLTYFNYEAQQDKSGLPNDRFSAERPEGSISTLTIQRTEQRDSAMYRCASSLEVGARNTEAFFGQGTRLTVV.

This CDR3 is CSARVPSGQTQYF. Written as DNA, the CDR3 is TGCAGTGCTAGAGTTCCCAGCGGGCAGACCCAGTACTTC. The V gene is TRBV20-1, the J gene TRBJ2-5; maybe TRBD2 (6 bases). The length of the CDR3 is 13 residues. CDR1 is DFQATT and CDR2 is SNEGSKA in the germline V gene (reference sequence). The germline V and J ends were trimmed by 1 base and 6 bases, with 12 bases remaining between them.

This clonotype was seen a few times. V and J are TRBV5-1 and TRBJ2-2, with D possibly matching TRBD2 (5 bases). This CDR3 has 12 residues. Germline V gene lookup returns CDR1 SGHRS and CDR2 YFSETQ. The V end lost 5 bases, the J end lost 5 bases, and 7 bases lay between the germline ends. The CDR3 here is CASRRETGELFF. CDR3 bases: TGCGCCAGCAGGAGGGAGACCGGGGAGCTGTTTTTT.

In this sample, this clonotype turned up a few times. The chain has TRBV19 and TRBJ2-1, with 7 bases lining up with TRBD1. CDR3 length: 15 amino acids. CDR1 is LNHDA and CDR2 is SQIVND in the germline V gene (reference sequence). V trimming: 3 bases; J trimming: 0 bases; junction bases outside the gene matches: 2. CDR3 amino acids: CASSMDRISYNEQFF. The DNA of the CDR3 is TGTGCCAGTAGTATGGACAGGATCTCCTACAATGAGCAGTTCTTC.

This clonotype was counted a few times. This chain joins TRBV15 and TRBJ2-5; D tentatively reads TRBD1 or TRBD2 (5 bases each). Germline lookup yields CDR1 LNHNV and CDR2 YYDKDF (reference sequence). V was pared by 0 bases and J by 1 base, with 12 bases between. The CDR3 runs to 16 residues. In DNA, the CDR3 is TGTGCCACCAGCAGAGATCTTGGGGCGGGCCAAGAGACCCAGTACTTC. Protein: CATSRDLGAGQETQYF.

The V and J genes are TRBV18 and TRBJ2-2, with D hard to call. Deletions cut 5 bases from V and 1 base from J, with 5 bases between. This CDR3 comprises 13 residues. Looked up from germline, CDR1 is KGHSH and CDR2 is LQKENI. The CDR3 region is CASSEMNTGELFF. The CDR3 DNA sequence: TGTGCCAGCTCAGAGATGAACACCGGGGAGCTGTTTTTT.

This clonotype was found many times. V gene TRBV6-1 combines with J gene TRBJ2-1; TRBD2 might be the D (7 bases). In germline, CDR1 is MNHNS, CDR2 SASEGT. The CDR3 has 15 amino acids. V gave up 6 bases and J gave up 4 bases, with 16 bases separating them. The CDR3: CASRRGGLLYNEQFF. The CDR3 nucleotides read TGTGCCAGCAGGAGGGGGGGATTATTGTACAATGAGCAGTTCTTC.

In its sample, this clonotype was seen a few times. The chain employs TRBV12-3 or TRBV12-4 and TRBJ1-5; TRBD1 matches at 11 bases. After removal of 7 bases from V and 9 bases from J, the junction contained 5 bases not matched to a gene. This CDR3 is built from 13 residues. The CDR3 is CASTRTGGLPQHF. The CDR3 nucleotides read TGTGCCAGCACCCGGACAGGGGGCCTGCCCCAGCATTTT.

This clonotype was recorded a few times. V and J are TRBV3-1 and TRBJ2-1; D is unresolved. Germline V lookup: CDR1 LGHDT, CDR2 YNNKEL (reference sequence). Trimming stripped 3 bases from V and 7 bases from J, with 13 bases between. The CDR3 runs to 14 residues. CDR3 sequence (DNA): TGTGCCAGCAGCCAGGCTCTACCCGCTAATGAGCAGTTCTTC. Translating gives CASSQALPANEQFF.